These T cell receptor beta chains were read from a single sample in a study of chemoradiotherapy in HPV16-positive cancers. The protocol was immunoSEQ multiplex PCR, while the TCRdb copy is restricted to in-frame clones and leaves out a portion. The table includes about 30,000 clones, around 84% detected once. Specimen: blood, collected from a patient who underwent chemoradiotherapy. The receptors stem from a human donor with HPV-associated anogenital cancer. Both conserved end residues are trimmed from each CDR3. Not all rows give a size; the values are once, few, many and, for expanded clones, a class.

size | J | V | CDR3
. | TRBJ2-2 | TRBV5-1 | ASGGQGNTGELF
. | TRBJ2-7 | TRBV10-2 | ASSKTVYEQY
. | TRBJ2-3 | TRBV7-6 | ASSARAEGDTQY
. | TRBJ2-3 | TRBV11-2 | ASSLDRESTDTQY
. | TRBJ2-3 | TRBV5-1 | ASSKLAGGTTDTQY
. | TRBJ1-2 | TRBV7-8 | ASSLDHSAGRNYGYT
. | TRBJ2-1 | TRBV11-3 | ASSGGGIRNEQF
few | TRBJ1-5 | TRBV19 | ASSMYGNQPQH
. | TRBJ2-1 | TRBV5-1 | ASSQGLAGENEQF
. | TRBJ2-2 | TRBV27 | ASNGAGEKNTGELF
. | TRBJ1-1 | TRBV19 | ASSTGQRGTEAF
. | TRBJ1-1 | TRBV4-1 | ASSHPTGQGHQNTEAF
. | TRBJ2-3 | TRBV28 | ASSFRTGPQDTQY
once | TRBJ1-5 | TRBV7-2 | ASSLQYNQPQH
. | TRBJ1-1 | TRBV30 | AWSVGPMNTEAF
. | TRBJ1-1 | TRBV15 | ATSRGVTNRGLEAF
few | TRBJ1-2 | TRBV9 | ASVGDRGPYGYT
once | TRBJ2-1 | TRBV7-6 | ASSLRTGTGRGAEQF
. | TRBJ1-1 | TRBV4-2 | ASSQGGRTWEAF
. | TRBJ1-2 | TRBV2 | ASSYLGGVGGYT
. | TRBJ2-1 | TRBV9 | ASSVRTSGNEQF
. | TRBJ2-5 | TRBV30 | AWSRGTTSGVQETQY
. | TRBJ1-2 | TRBV20-1 | SALSGYT
. | TRBJ1-2 | TRBV30 | AWSMRGPRDYT
once | TRBJ1-5 | TRBV5-5 | ASSTTGQSNQPQH
. | TRBJ1-2 | TRBV29-1 | SVESEGHGYT
. | TRBJ1-6 | TRBV5-1 | ASSLAGQGANLGSPLH
. | TRBJ1-2 | TRBV11-1 | ASSPNRGGNGYT
once | TRBJ1-1 | TRBV5-4 | ASSFSGGAQIRNTEAF
. | TRBJ2-7 | TRBV10-2 | ASRGTEKAYEQY
. | TRBJ1-2 | TRBV6-5 | ASSSADYGYT
. | TRBJ1-2 | TRBV9 | ASRGRDNYGYT
. | TRBJ2-5 | TRBV6-6 | ASSYSGGGETQY